This record covers a single TCR beta chain. These data come from a study of cytomegalovirus exposure and HLA in healthy donors. The V gene lost 6 bases and the J gene lost 7 bases, with 19 bases spanning the gap. The CDR3 loop spans 14 amino acids. Germline loops: CDR1 MNHEY, CDR2 SMNVEV (reference sequence). In the PCR, 60 Vbeta and 13 Jbeta primers were used. Per the original methods: Unique TCR beta chains totaled about 78 million in a later count, with roughly 12 million of them shared. Generated by immunoSEQ multiplex PCR, the TCRdb table keeps only in-frame clones and is missing some. D and trimming were read from the DNA, whereas the V and J calls and clone size are those reported in that table. The sample includes some 190,000 clones, 70% to 80% seen only once; the top ten take 1.5% to 2%.

This TCR derives from a man aged 18 to 29 in good health and CMV-seronegative. The genes are TRBV27 and TRBJ2-7, with D possibly being TRBD1 (6 bases). The source material was PBMCs. In nucleotides, the CDR3 is TGTGCCAGCAGCCGACAAGGGACAAATCAAGAGCAGTACTTC. This gives the protein CASSRQGTNQEQYF.